The 16 T cell receptor beta chains below all came from one sample that was sequenced in a study of blood T cell repertoires in COVID-19. Using immunoSEQ multiplex PCR, the repertoire was profiled, and TCRdb retains in-frame clones only, with some absent. This sample has around 150,000 clones, with about three quarters found just once. Material for sequencing was PBMCs or T cells enriched from blood (not recorded which). The receptors were gathered from a woman aged 45 to 65 who had recovered from COVID-19.

V usage is TRBV5-6 and J usage is TRBJ1-2; 9 bases agree with TRBD1. The V segment lost 3 bases and the J segment 2 bases; nucleotides outside the gene matches: 2. Per the germline V gene, CDR1 is SGHDT and CDR2 is YYEEEE. The CDR3 is 14 amino acids. Here the CDR3 reads CASSWGTGNYGYTF. CDR3 in DNA: TGTGCCAGCAGCTGGGGGACAGGGAACTATGGCTACACCTTC.

This chain connects TRBV19 to TRBJ1-4; D is ambiguous. This CDR3 region has 15 residues. Trimming took off 7 bases at V and 7 bases at J, with 19 bases between the two ends. Germline CDR1 is LNHDA and CDR2 is SQIVND (reference sequence). The CDR3 DNA sequence: TGTGCCAGTACCCCAACCGGGGTTCAAGTTGAAAAACTGTTTTTT. This sequence encodes CASTPTGVQVEKLFF.

This clone was recorded once. The genes are TRBV11-3 and TRBJ2-5; D is perhaps TRBD1 (7 bases). CDR3 length: 15 amino acids. Germline CDR1 reads SGHNT; CDR2 reads YENEEA. Trimming took off 6 bases at V and 4 bases at J, with 18 bases between the two ends. The CDR3 DNA reads TGTGCCAGCAGATCCAGGGGGGCCATAGGAGAGACCCAGTACTTC. Amino acid sequence: CASRSRGAIGETQYF.

The chain recombines TRBV5-6 with TRBJ2-4, with D uncertain. The V end was cut by 2 bases, the J end by 0 bases, with 12 bases between. The CDR3 consists of 16 residues. CDR1 is SGHDT and CDR2 is YYEEEE in the germline V gene. The CDR3 protein is CASSLTEPIAKNIQYF. The CDR3 coding sequence is TGTGCCAGCAGCTTAACAGAACCCATAGCCAAAAACATTCAGTACTTC.

The chain has TRBV12-3 or TRBV12-4 and TRBJ1-2; D not certain. The CDR3 is 13 amino acids. V was cut by 1 base and J by 8 bases, with 11 bases left in between. The CDR3 loop reads CASSLVGVGGYTF. CDR3 DNA sequence: TGTGCCAGCAGTTTAGTGGGCGTGGGCGGCTACACCTTC.

The chain employs TRBV28 and TRBJ2-7; TRBD2 matches at 9 bases. With 5 bases clipped from V and 1 base from J, the junction kept 6 bases outside the gene matches. The CDR3 runs 15 residues. The germline V gene encodes CDR1 MDHEN and CDR2 SYDVKM. CDR3 coding DNA: TGTGCCAGCAGTGCCAGCGGGAGGACATCCTACGAGCAGTACTTC. As protein: CASSASGRTSYEQYF.

The rearrangement joins TRBV6-1 to TRBJ1-4; possibly TRBD1 for D (6 bases). Germline V gives CDR1 MNHNS, CDR2 SASEGT. The CDR3 consists of 14 residues. Trimming took off 0 bases at V and 7 bases at J, with 9 bases between the two ends. In nucleotides, the CDR3 is TGTGCCAGCAGTGAAGCGACACAGGGTGAAAAACTGTTTTTT. This codes for CASSEATQGEKLFF.

This chain uses TRBV29-1 with TRBJ2-5, with 7 bases lining up with TRBD1. The CDR3 has 14 amino acids. From germline, CDR1 is SQVTM and CDR2 ANQGSEA. Trimming cost V 3 bases and J 4 bases; bases outside gene matches: 8. CDR3 coding DNA: TGCAGCGTTGATAAGACAGGGATGCGAGAGACCCAGTACTTC. Translated: CSVDKTGMRETQYF.

The chain employs TRBV6-6 and TRBJ2-3; tentatively, D is TRBD1 (6 bases). Trimming stripped 5 bases from V and 2 bases from J, with 20 bases between. The CDR3 covers 17 residues. Germline CDR1 MNHNY, CDR2 SVGAGI (reference sequence). CDR3 bases: TGTGCCAGCAGTCGAGTGGGGGCCCCATCCTACACAGATACGCAGTATTTT. This encodes CASSRVGAPSYTDTQYF.

V is TRBV3-1 (or the pseudogene TRBV3-2) and J is TRBJ2-1, with a weak D call TRBD2 (5 bases). Germline values: CDR1 LGHDT, CDR2 YNNKEL (reference sequence). Trimming cost V 3 bases and J 1 base, with 10 bases left between them. This CDR3 is 15 amino acids long. The CDR3 coding sequence is TGTGCCAGCAGCCACCAGACGGGGTCCTACAATGAGCAGTTCTTC. Protein: CASSHQTGSYNEQFF.

V gene TRBV28 combines with J gene TRBJ2-1; the match to TRBD2 covers 11 bases. There are 17 residues in the CDR3. The trim removed 5 bases at V and 9 bases at J, leaving 15 bases unmatched. Germline CDR1 MDHEN, CDR2 SYDVKM. CDR3 region: CASSQTASSGREGEQFF. In DNA form, the CDR3 reads TGTGCCAGCAGTCAGACCGCTAGTAGCGGGAGGGAGGGTGAGCAGTTCTTC.

This sequence joins TRBV28 and TRBJ2-7; 9 bases are shared with TRBD1. This CDR3 is 15 amino acids long. Per the germline V gene, CDR1 is MDHEN and CDR2 is SYDVKM. The ends lost 5 bases at V and 7 bases at J; junction bases unmatched: 12. The DNA for the CDR3 is TGTGCCAGCAGTCCCGGGGACAGGGTTTTGGGGGAGCAGTACTTC. Residues: CASSPGDRVLGEQYF.

As concerns this clone: At one of its ends the junction is not consistent with the germline gene, which may arise from a read error. The chain joins TRBV6-1 to TRBJ2-1; 7 bases are a match to TRBD2. The length of the CDR3 is 15 residues. Germline CDR1 is MNHNS and CDR2 is SASEGT. The CDR3 sequence: CASSEIGGSSNEQFF. The CDR3 nucleotides read TGTGCCAGCAGTGAGATCGGGGGGTCCTCCAATGAGCAGTTCTTC.

This sequence joins TRBV13 and TRBJ1-2, with a possible D match to TRBD1 (6 bases). Trimming stripped 3 bases from V and 4 bases from J, with 18 bases between. This CDR3 spans 16 amino acids. Per germline, CDR1 PRHDT and CDR2 FYEKMQ (reference sequence). The CDR3 sequence: CASSLGRGLEGYGYTF. CDR3 DNA sequence: TGTGCCAGCAGCTTGGGCAGGGGCCTAGAAGGCTATGGCTACACCTTC.

This clone was observed a few times. The J gene is TRBJ2-2, the V gene TRBV30; D ambiguous. Per germline, CDR1 GTSNPN and CDR2 SVGIG (reference sequence). V gave up 0 bases and J gave up 4 bases, with 9 bases separating them. This CDR3 spans 14 amino acids. Written as DNA, the CDR3 is TGTGCCTGGAGTGTTTGGGCCTTCACCGGGGAGCTGTTTTTT. Amino acids: CAWSVWAFTGELFF.

This chain uses TRBV14 with TRBJ1-1, with 11 positions matching TRBD1. V shed 4 bases and J 3 bases; nucleotides not matched to a gene: 7. The CDR3 runs 16 residues. In germline, CDR1 is SGHDN, CDR2 FVKESK. The CDR3 region is CASSRWDRGFDTEAFF. In DNA form, the CDR3 reads TGTGCCAGCAGCCGATGGGACAGGGGGTTCGACACTGAAGCTTTCTTT.